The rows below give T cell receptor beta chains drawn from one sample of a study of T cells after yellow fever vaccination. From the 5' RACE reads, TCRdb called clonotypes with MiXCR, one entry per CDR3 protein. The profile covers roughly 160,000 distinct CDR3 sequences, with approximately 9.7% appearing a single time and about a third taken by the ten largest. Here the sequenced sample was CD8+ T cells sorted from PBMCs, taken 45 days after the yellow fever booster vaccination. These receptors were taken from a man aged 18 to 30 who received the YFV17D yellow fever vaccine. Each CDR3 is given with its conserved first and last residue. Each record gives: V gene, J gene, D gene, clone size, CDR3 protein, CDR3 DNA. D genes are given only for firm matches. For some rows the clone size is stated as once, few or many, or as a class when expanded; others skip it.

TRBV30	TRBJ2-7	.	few	CAWSTGAAYEQYF	TGTGCCTGGAGCACCGGGGCCGCCTACGAGCAGTACTTC
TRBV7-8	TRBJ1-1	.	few	CASSLYGGGSTEAFF	TGTGCCAGCAGCTTATATGGGGGGGGTAGCACTGAAGCTTTCTTT
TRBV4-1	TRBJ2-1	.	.	CASSQALNNEQFF	TGCGCCAGCAGCCAAGCACTGAACAATGAGCAGTTCTTC
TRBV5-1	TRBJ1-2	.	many	CASSVTSGGRGYTF	TGCGCCAGCAGCGTAACATCGGGGGGCCGTGGCTACACCTTC
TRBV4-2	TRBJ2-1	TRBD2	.	CASSQDAVAGGVSSYNEQFF	TGTGCCAGCAGCCAAGACGCGGTAGCGGGGGGGGTGAGCTCCTACAATGAGCAGTTCTTC
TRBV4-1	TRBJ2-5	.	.	CASSQVGTPTQYF	TGCGCCAGCAGCCAAGTAGGGACTCCTACCCAGTACTTC
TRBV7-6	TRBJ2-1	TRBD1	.	CASSYRTGVDYNEQFF	TGTGCCAGCAGCTACCGAACAGGGGTGGACTACAATGAGCAGTTCTTC
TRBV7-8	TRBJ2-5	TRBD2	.	CASSPSRAGMPMETQYF	TGTGCCAGCAGCCCCTCCCGAGCGGGGATGCCAATGGAGACCCAGTACTTC
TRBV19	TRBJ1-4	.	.	CASREGVIGELFF	TGTGCCAGTAGGGAAGGGGTGATCGGGGAACTGTTTTTT
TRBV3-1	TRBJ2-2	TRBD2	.	CASSQGVAGGTLGTGELFF	TGTGCCAGCAGCCAAGGAGTAGCGGGGGGCACCTTGGGGACCGGGGAGCTGTTTTTT
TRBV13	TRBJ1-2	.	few	CASSLGTQSVGYGYTF	TGTGCCAGCAGCTTAGGAACTCAGTCCGTCGGCTATGGCTACACCTTC